The 3 T cell receptor beta chains reported below all come from one sample, sequenced in a study of blood T cells in healthy people across ages (dated by TCRdb to the mid-2010s). Preparation of the library involved 5' RACE. The data were produced on an Illumina HiSeq 2500. A second PCR of roughly 7 to 11 cycles was performed with a sample-barcoded 5' primer and a J-beta primer mix. Using fastp trimming at Q25 and MiXCR clonotype assembly, TCRdb reanalyzed the public sequencing data and kept in-frame beta chains. All rows with the same CDR3 protein become a single entry with the most common DNA and genes. Present in this sample are hundreds of thousands of distinct CDR3 sequences, about 28% of which were seen just once. The top ten hold roughly 17% of the sample. Sample: blood. The source is a woman over 75 in good health.

This clonotype was picked up many times. The V and J genes are TRBV20-1 and TRBJ2-5, with TRBD1 matching over 7 bases. Germline CDR1 and CDR2: DFQATT and SNEGSKA (reference sequence). V dropped 4 bases and J dropped 5; count of bases not matched to a gene: 7. The CDR3 loop spans 13 amino acids. The CDR3 region is CSAIKGAWETQYF. For the CDR3, the DNA is TGCAGTGCTATAAAGGGGGCCTGGGAGACCCAGTACTTC.

Comment on this clonotype: A much larger clone lies a single base off, so this may be a read error. V gene TRBV10-3 combines with J gene TRBJ2-5; 10 positions match TRBD1. Trimming removed 10 bases from V and 6 bases from J; junction bases left unmatched: 8. The germline gives CDR1 ENHRY, CDR2 SYGVKD. This CDR3 contains 13 residues. CDR3 in DNA: TGTGCCACCTTAGGACAGGGGGGCAAGACCCAGTACTTC. Translated, it gives CATLGQGGKTQYF.

Many counts were recorded for this clonotype. The DNA for the CDR3 is TGTGCCAGCGGACACCACACAGATACGCAGTATTTT. This sequence encodes CASGHHTDTQYF. The chain has TRBV11-2 and TRBJ2-3; D possibly corresponds to TRBD1 (5 bases). The CDR3 spans 12 residues. Germline V gives CDR1 SGHAT, CDR2 FQNNGV. The V and J ends lost 8 bases and 2 bases respectively, with 8 bases between them.